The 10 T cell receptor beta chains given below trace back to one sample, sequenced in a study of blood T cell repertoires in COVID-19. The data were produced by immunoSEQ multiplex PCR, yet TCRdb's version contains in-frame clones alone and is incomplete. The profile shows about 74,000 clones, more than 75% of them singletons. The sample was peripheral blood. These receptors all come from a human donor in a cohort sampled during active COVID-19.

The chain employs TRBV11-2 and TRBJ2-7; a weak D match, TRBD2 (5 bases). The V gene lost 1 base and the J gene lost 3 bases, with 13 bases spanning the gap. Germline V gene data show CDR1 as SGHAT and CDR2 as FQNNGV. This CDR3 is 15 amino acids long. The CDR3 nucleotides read TGTGCCAGCAGCTTAGGACGCGGACTGTACTACGAGCAGTACTTC. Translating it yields CASSLGRGLYYEQYF.

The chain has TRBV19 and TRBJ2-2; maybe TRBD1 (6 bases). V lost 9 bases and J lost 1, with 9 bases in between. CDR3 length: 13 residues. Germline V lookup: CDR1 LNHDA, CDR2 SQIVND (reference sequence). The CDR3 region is CASGQRNTGELFF. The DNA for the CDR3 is TGTGCCAGCGGACAGAGGAACACCGGGGAGCTGTTTTTT.

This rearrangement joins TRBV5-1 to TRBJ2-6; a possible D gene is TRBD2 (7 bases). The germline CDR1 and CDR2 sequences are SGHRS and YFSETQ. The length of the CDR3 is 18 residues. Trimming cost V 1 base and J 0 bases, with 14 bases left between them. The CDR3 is CASSLSGGLASGANVLTF. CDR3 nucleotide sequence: TGCGCCAGCAGCTTGTCCGGGGGGCTGGCCTCTGGGGCCAACGTCCTGACTTTC.

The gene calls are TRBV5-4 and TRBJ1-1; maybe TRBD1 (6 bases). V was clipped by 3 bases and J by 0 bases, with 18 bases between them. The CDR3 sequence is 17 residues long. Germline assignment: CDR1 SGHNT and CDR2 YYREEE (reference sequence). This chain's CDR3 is CASSSSFQGNMNTEAFF. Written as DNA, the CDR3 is TGTGCCAGCAGCTCGTCTTTCCAGGGGAATATGAACACTGAAGCTTTCTTT.

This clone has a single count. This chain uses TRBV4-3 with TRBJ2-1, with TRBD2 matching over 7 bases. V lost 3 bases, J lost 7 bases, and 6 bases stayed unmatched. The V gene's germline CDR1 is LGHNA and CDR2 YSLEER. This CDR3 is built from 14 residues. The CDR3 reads CASSHTRTRNEQFF. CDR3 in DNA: TGCGCCAGCAGCCATACAAGGACTAGGAATGAGCAGTTCTTC.

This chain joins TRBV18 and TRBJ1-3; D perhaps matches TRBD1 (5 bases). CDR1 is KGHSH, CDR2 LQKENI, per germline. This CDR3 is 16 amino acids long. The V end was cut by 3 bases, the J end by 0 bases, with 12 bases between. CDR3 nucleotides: TGTGCCAGCTCACCGGCAGGGTTAAGCTCTGGAAACACCATATATTTT. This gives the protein CASSPAGLSSGNTIYF.

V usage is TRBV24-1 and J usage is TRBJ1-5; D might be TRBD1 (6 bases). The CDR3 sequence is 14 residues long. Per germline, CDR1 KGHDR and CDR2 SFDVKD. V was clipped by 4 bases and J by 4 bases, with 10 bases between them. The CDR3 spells CATSEDSRNQPQHF. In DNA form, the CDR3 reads TGTGCCACCAGTGAGGACAGCCGAAATCAGCCCCAGCATTTT.

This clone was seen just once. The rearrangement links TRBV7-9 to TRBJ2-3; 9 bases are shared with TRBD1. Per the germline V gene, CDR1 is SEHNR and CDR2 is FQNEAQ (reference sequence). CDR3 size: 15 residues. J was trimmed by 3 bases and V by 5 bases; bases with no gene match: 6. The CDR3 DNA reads TGTGCCAGCAGCGAAGGACAGGGGAGGACAGATACGCAGTATTTT. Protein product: CASSEGQGRTDTQYF.

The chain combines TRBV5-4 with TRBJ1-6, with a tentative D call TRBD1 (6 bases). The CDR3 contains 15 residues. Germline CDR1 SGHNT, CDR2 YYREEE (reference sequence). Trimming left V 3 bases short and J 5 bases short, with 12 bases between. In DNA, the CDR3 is TGTGCCAGCAGCTGGGAGGGGGGCAATAATTCACCCCTCCACTTT. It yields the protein CASSWEGGNNSPLHF.

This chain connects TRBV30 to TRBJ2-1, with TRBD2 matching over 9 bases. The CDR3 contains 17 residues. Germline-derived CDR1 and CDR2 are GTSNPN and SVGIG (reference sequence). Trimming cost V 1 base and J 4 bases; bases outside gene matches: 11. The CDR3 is CAWSGSTSGRRYNEQFF. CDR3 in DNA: TGTGCCTGGAGTGGTTCCACCAGCGGGAGGAGGTACAATGAGCAGTTCTTC.